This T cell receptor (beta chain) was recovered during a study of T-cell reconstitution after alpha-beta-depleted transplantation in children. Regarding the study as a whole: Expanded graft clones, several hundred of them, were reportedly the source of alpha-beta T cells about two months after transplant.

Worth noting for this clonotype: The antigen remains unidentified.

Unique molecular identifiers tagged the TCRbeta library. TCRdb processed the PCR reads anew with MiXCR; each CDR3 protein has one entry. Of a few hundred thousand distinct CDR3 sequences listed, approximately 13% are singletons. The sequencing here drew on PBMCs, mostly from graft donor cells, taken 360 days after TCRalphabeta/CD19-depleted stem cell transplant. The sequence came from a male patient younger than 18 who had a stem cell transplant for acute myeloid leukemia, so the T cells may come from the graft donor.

The CDR3, as DNA: TGCAGTGCTAAGGATTGGCGCGAGCAGTACTTC. Its protein product is CSAKDWREQYF. This chain links TRBV20-1 with TRBJ2-7; D not certain. Germline V gene lookup returns CDR1 DFQATT and CDR2 SNEGSKA (reference sequence). CDR3 length: 11 residues. The germline V and J ends were trimmed by 4 bases and 6 bases, with 10 bases remaining between them.